The sequence of this T cell receptor (beta chain) was determined in a study of shared clonotypes between healthy human individuals. Study conclusions and caveats: The study generally estimated greater richness for naive than memory subsets.

CD45RO negativity and positive selection for CCR7 defined naive CD8 cells, a population that excluded terminally differentiated effector memory CD45RA+ cells. The assay was run at deep level. Original processing notes: There were no quality scores in the junction-only immunoSEQ sequences, so filtering differed. Repertoires were generated with immunoSEQ multiplex PCR, while TCRdb's copy carries only in-frame clones and drops some. V, J and clone size are those of that table, while D and trimming were read from the DNA. The sample consists of approximately 2,000,000 clones, approximately 92% of them appearing once. Looked up from germline, CDR1 is SGHKS and CDR2 is YYEKEE (reference sequence). There are 13 residues in the CDR3. V lost 4 bases to trimming and J lost 3 bases, with 10 bases between them. Notes on this clone: What it binds is unknown.

The TCR was taken from a man aged 18 to 30 in good health. Some clones in this sample may be carry-over from other donors' samples. The specimen sequenced was naive CD8+ T cells from PBMCs. The rearrangement uses TRBV5-5 and TRBJ1-2; maybe TRBD1 (5 bases). The CDR3, as DNA: TGTGCCAGCAGCCCGGACAATTACTATGGCTACACCTTC. It translates to CASSPDNYYGYTF.